A selection of T cell receptor beta chains follows, all from one sample in a study of regulatory T cells in long-lasting Graves disease. TCRdb reanalysed the multiplex PCR reads using MiXCR and keeps one entry per CDR3 protein. The sample has approximately 300,000 distinct CDR3 sequences; 15% to 20% are singletons. The source material was peripheral blood mononuclear cells (PBMCs), sampled at new diagnosis, from a patient treated with antithyroid drugs. The receptors stem from a female donor with Graves disease. Each CDR3 is given with its conserved first and last residue. D genes are given only for firm matches. A row's size may be missing; if present it is once, few, many or a size class.

>TRBJ2-7|-|-|TRBV7-2
CASSLFRRSYEQYF
TGTGCCAGCAGCCTTTTCAGGAGATCCTACGAGCAGTACTTC
>TRBJ2-2|-|many|TRBV20-1
CSASSFSGNTGELFF
TGCAGTGCTAGTTCCTTTAGCGGGAACACCGGGGAGCTGTTTTTT
>TRBJ2-2|TRBD2|-|TRBV11-2
CASSLLPSGSAGELFF
TGTGCCAGCAGCTTACTCCCTAGCGGGAGTGCCGGGGAGCTGTTTTTT
>TRBJ1-5|-|-|TRBV2
CASSGLSNQPQHF
TGTGCCAGCAGTGGGCTAAGCAATCAGCCCCAGCATTTT
>TRBJ2-5|TRBD2|many|TRBV7-9
CASSLAGGEETQYF
TGTGCCAGCAGTTTAGCGGGAGGGGAAGAGACCCAGTACTTC
>TRBJ2-1|-|many|TRBV28
CASSPVHNEQFF
TGTGCCAGCAGTCCGGTCCACAATGAGCAGTTCTTC
>TRBJ1-4|-|few|TRBV3-1
CASSQEGGTNEKLFF
TGTGCCAGCAGCCAAGAGGGTGGAACTAATGAAAAACTGTTTTTT
>TRBJ2-7|TRBD1|many|TRBV2
CASRDSLTYEQYF
TGTGCCAGCCGGGACAGCCTTACCTACGAGCAGTACTTC
>TRBJ2-7|TRBD2|many|TRBV5-4
CASSSGRADYEQYF
TGTGCCAGCAGCTCCGGGAGGGCCGACTACGAGCAGTACTTC
>TRBJ2-7|TRBD1|many|TRBV6-2/TRBV6-3
CASSPRTGDYEQYF
TGTGCCAGCAGTCCCCGGACAGGGGACTACGAGCAGTACTTC
>TRBJ2-7|-|many|TRBV6-1
CASSVGVPYEQYF
TGTGCCAGCAGTGTGGGCGTGCCCTACGAGCAGTACTTC
>TRBJ2-5|TRBD2|-|TRBV5-1
CASSPGSSSGIETQYF
TGCGCCAGCAGCCCCGGATCGTCTAGCGGGATTGAGACCCAGTACTTC
>TRBJ2-5|-|many|TRBV7-9
CASSTGPKNQETQYF
TGTGCCAGCAGCACGGGACCGAAAAATCAAGAGACCCAGTACTTC
>TRBJ1-1|-|many|TRBV5-1
CASSGSVPNTEAFF
TGCGCCAGCAGCGGGTCGGTCCCGAACACTGAAGCTTTCTTT
>TRBJ1-6|TRBD1|many|TRBV20-1
CSAGTGGSPLHF
TGCAGTGCCGGGACAGGGGGCTCCCCCCTCCACTTT
>TRBJ2-1|-|many|TRBV7-9
CASSFPSFDEQFF
TGTGCCAGCAGCTTCCCTAGCTTCGATGAGCAGTTCTTC
>TRBJ2-1|TRBD2|-|TRBV12-3/TRBV12-4
CASLLAGGLNEQFF
TGTGCCAGTTTACTAGCGGGAGGACTAAATGAGCAGTTCTTC
>TRBJ2-5|-|many|TRBV7-9
CASSSPRGSETQYF
TGTGCCAGCAGCTCCCCTCGTGGGTCCGAGACCCAGTACTTC
>TRBJ2-1|-|-|TRBV12-3/TRBV12-4
CASTLANNDEQFF
TGTGCCAGCACCCTTGCAAATAACGATGAGCAGTTCTTC
>TRBJ2-3|TRBD1|many|TRBV28
CASRSGQGVTDTQYF
TGTGCCAGCAGAAGTGGCCAGGGGGTCACAGATACGCAGTATTTT
>TRBJ2-2|TRBD2|many|TRBV28
CASSSGLAGGQTGELFF
TGTGCCAGCAGCTCGGGACTAGCGGGAGGGCAAACCGGGGAGCTGTTTTTT
>TRBJ1-5|-|few|TRBV28
CASSFLSQPQHF
TGTGCCAGCAGTTTTTTAAGTCAGCCCCAGCATTTT
>TRBJ1-2|-|few|TRBV7-8
CASSFVSGGLGYGYTF
TGTGCCAGCAGCTTTGTCAGCGGGGGCCTTGGATATGGCTACACCTTC